The 8 T cell receptor beta chains in this list originate from one sample, sequenced in a study of cytomegalovirus exposure and HLA in healthy donors. Primers for the PCR totalled 60 Vbeta and 13 Jbeta. Only in-frame clones appear in the TCRdb table, and some are missing; sequencing was by immunoSEQ multiplex PCR. The data hold about 180,000 clones, with approximately 72% observed a single time. Sequencing input: PBMCs. The source is a human donor in good health.

CDR3 DNA: TGCGCCAGCAGCCAAGACGACAGGGGGTATCAGTCTGGGGCCAACGTCCTGACTTTC. This translates into CASSQDDRGYQSGANVLTF. V and J are TRBV4-3 and TRBJ2-6, with 9 positions matching TRBD1. The germline V gene encodes CDR1 LGHNA and CDR2 YSLEER. CDR3 length equals 19 residues. After removal of 0 bases from V and 1 base from J, the junction contained 7 bases not matched to a gene.

This chain connects TRBV5-5 to TRBJ1-4; D is possibly TRBD1 (5 bases). V was clipped by 1 base and J by 4 bases, with 26 bases between them. The CDR3 runs 20 residues. Germline CDR1 SGHKS, CDR2 YYEKEE (reference sequence). The CDR3 region has the DNA TGTGCCAGCAGCTTGAGTCAATATTCTGGGGCCACTTCTGGTAATGAAAAACTGTTTTTT. This codes for CASSLSQYSGATSGNEKLFF. Filled out from reference TRBV5-5 and TRBJ1-4, the complete variable domain reads DAGVTQSPTHLIKTRGQQVTLRCSPISGHKSVSWYQQVLGQGPQFIFQYYEKEERGRGNFPDRFSARQFPNYSSELNVNALLLGDSALYLCASSLSQYSGATSGNEKLFFGSGTQLSVL.

The chain is built from TRBV27 and TRBJ2-3; 7 nucleotides align to TRBD1. CDR3 length: 16 residues. V gave up 11 bases and J gave up 2 bases; unmatched junction bases: 16. The V gene's germline CDR1 is MNHEY and CDR2 SMNVEV (reference sequence). CDR3 DNA: TGTGCCTCCCAACGCACCCCACAGGGGTTCACAGATACGCAGTATTTT. Translation: CASQRTPQGFTDTQYF.

Only one count was recorded for this clone. This chain joins TRBV4-3 and TRBJ2-1, with TRBD2 matching 10 bases. From germline, CDR1 is LGHNA and CDR2 YSLEER. This CDR3 region has 17 residues. The ends lost 1 base at V and 1 base at J; junction bases unmatched: 4. In DNA, the CDR3 is TGCGCCAGCAGCCAAGTACTTAGCGGGGGGTCCTACAATGAGCAGTTCTTC. Encoded protein: CASSQVLSGGSYNEQFF.

The chain recombines TRBV11-1 with TRBJ2-5; 9 nucleotides agree with TRBD2. The germline gives CDR1 SGHAT, CDR2 FQDESV (reference sequence). CDR3 length: 17 amino acids. Losses at the gene ends were 3 bases for V and 1 base for J; bases not matched to a gene: 9. The DNA of the CDR3 is TGTGCCAGCAGCTTCGGTGGCAGCGGGGGGCCCCAAGAGACCCAGTACTTC. This encodes CASSFGGSGGPQETQYF.

The chain carries TRBV11-2 and TRBJ1-2, with 7 bases aligning to TRBD1. Germline assignment: CDR1 SGHAT and CDR2 FQNNGV. The CDR3 length is 14 residues. The V and J ends lost 5 bases and 4 bases, in that order; junction bases with no gene match: 7. This CDR3 is CASSPTGTVYGYTF. CDR3 nucleotide sequence: TGTGCCAGCAGCCCGACCGGGACAGTCTATGGCTACACCTTC.

There are a few counts of this clone. The genes are TRBV6-4 and TRBJ2-2; the D gene is possibly TRBD1 (6 bases). Germline V gene data show CDR1 as MRHNA and CDR2 as SNTAGT. Trimming cost V 3 bases and J 4 bases, with 6 bases left between them. The CDR3 has 13 residues. Here the CDR3 reads CASSEGATGELFF. The CDR3 DNA follows: TGTGCCAGCAGTGAGGGGGCCACCGGGGAGCTGTTTTTT.

The chain couples TRBV6-1 to TRBJ2-2; 7 bases fit TRBD2. Germline CDR1 MNHNS, CDR2 SASEGT. CDR3 length: 13 amino acids. V was clipped by 7 bases and J by 6 bases; unmatched bases: 5. CDR3 in DNA: TGTGCCAGCAACCGGGGGGAAGCCGGGGAGCTGTTTTTT. It encodes CASNRGEAGELFF.